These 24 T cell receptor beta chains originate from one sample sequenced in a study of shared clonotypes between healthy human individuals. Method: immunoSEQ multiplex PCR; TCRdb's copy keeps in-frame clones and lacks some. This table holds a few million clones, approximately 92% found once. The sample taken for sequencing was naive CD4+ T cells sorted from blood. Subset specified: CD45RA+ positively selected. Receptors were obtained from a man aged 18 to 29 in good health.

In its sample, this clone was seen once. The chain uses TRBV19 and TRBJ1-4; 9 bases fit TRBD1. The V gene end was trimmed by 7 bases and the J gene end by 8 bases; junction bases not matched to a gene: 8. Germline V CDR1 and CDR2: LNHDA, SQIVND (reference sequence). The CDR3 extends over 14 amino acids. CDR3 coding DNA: TGTGCCAGTACCCCGACAGGGGGGGGAGAAAAACTGTTTTTT. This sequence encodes CASTPTGGGEKLFF.

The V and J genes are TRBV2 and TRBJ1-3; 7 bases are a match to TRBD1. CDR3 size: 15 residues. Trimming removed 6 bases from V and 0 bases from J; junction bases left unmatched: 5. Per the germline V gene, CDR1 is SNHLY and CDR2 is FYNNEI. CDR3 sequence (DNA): TGTGCCAGCAGCGCAGGGGGGGACTCTGGAAACACCATATATTTT. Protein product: CASSAGGDSGNTIYF.

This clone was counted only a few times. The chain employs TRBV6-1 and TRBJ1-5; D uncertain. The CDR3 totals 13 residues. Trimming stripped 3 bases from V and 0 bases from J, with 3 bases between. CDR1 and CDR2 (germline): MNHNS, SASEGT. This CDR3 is CASSDRSNQPQHF. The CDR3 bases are TGTGCCAGCAGTGACCGTAGCAATCAGCCCCAGCATTTT.

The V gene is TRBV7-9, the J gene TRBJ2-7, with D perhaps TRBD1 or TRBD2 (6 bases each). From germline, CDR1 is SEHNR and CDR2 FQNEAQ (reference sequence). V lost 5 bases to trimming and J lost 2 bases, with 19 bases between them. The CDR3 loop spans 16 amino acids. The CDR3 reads CASSLRTAGGTYEQYF. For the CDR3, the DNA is TGTGCCAGCAGCCTCCGGACAGCGGGCGGCACCTACGAGCAGTACTTC.

For the CDR3, the DNA is TGTGCCTGGAGCCCCGCGGATCGAAATAATTCACCCCTCCACTTT. Residues: CAWSPADRNNSPLHF. This sequence joins TRBV30 and TRBJ1-6, with D hard to call. The CDR3 is 15 residues long. Per the germline V gene, CDR1 is GTSNPN and CDR2 is SVGIG (reference sequence). The germline V and J ends were trimmed by 3 bases and 5 bases, with 14 bases remaining between them.

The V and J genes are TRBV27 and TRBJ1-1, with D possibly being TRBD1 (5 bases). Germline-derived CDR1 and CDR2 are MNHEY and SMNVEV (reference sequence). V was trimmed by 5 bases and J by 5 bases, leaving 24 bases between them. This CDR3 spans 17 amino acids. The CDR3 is CASSPSFYGAGITEAFF. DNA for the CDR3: TGTGCCAGCAGTCCCTCATTTTACGGCGCAGGGATAACTGAAGCTTTCTTT.

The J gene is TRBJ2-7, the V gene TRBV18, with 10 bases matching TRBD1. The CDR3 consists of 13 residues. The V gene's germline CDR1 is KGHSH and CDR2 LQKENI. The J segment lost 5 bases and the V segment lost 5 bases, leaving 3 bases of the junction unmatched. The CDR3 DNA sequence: TGTGCCAGCTCAATCGGGACAGGGGACGAGCAGTACTTC. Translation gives CASSIGTGDEQYF.

The CDR3 DNA follows: TGTGCCAGCAGGCGAGACGTCACAGATACGCAGTATTTT. Its translation: CASRRDVTDTQYF. The V call is TRBV7-9, the J call TRBJ2-3; D unclear. Germline values: CDR1 SEHNR, CDR2 FQNEAQ (reference sequence). This CDR3 is built from 13 residues. V dropped 6 bases and J dropped 2 bases, with 9 bases sitting between them.

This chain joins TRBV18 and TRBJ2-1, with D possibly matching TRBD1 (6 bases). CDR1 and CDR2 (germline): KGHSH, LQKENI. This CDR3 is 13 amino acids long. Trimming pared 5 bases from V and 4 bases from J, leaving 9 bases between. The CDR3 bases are TGTGCCAGCTCAGAACAGGGTTACAATGAGCAGTTCTTC. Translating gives CASSEQGYNEQFF. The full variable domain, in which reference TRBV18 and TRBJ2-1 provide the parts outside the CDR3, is NAGVMQNPRHLVRRRGQEARLRCSPMKGHSHVYWYRQLPEEGLKFMVYLQKENIIDESGMPKERFSAEFPKEGPSILRIQQVVRGDSAAYFCASSEQGYNEQFFGPGTRLTVL.

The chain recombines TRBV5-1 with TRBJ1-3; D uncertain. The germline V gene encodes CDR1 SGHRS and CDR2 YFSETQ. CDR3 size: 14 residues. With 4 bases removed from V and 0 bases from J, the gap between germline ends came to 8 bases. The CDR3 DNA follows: TGCGCCAGCAGCCAGGACCACTCTGGAAACACCATATATTTT. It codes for CASSQDHSGNTIYF.

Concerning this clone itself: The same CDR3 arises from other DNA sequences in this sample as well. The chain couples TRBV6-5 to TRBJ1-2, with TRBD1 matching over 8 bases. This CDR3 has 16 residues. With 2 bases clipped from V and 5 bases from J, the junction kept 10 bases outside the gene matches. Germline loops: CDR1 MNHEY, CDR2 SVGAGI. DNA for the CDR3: TGTGCCAGCAGTTACCCCAAGTCAGGGGGCCGGTATGGCTACACCTTC. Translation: CASSYPKSGGRYGYTF.

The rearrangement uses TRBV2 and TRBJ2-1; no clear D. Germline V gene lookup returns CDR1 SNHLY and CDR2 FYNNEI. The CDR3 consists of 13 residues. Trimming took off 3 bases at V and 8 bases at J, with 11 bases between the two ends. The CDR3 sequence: CASSDGRVDEQFF. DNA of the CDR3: TGTGCCAGCAGTGACGGGCGAGTCGATGAGCAGTTCTTC.

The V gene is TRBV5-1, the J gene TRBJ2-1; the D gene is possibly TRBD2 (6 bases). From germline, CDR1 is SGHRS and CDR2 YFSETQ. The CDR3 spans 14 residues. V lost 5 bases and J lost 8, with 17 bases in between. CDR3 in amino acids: CASRPLTSGYEQFF. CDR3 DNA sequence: TGCGCCAGCAGGCCATTGACTAGTGGGTATGAGCAGTTCTTC.

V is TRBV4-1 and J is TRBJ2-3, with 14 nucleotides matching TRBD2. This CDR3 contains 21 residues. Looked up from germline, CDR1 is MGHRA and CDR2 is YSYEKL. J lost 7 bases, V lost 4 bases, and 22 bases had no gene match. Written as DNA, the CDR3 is TGCGCCAGCAGCCCTCACTCCCCGGGGTTGTCGGGACTAGCGGGAGCGAATACGCAGTATTTT. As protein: CASSPHSPGLSGLAGANTQYF.

CDR3 sequence: CANRGGIGSPLHF. CDR3 coding DNA: TGTGCCAACCGGGGGGGGATTGGTTCACCCCTCCACTTT. V gene TRBV28 combines with J gene TRBJ1-6, with D possibly matching TRBD1 (5 bases). V was trimmed by 10 bases and J by 9 bases, leaving 16 bases between them. The CDR3 runs to 13 residues. CDR1 MDHEN and CDR2 SYDVKM come from the germline V gene.

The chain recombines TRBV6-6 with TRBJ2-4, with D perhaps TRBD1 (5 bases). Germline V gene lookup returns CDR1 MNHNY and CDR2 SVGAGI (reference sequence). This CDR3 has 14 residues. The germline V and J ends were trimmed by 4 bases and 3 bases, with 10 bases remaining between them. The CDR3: CASSLLQGKNIQYF. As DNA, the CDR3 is TGTGCCAGCAGTTTGCTTCAGGGCAAAAACATTCAGTACTTC.

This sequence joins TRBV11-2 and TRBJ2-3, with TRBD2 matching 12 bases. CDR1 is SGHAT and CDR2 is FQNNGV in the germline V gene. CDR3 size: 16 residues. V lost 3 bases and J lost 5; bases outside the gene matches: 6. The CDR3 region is CASSFRLAGVQDTQYF. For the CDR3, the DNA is TGTGCCAGCAGCTTCAGACTAGCGGGAGTACAAGATACGCAGTATTTT.

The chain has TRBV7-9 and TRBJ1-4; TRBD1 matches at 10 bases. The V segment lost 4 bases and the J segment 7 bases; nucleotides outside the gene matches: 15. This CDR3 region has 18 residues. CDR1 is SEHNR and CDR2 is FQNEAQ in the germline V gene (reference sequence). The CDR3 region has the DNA TGTGCCAGCAGCTCACCGGACAGGGGGGGTGAGGGAAGTGAAAAACTGTTTTTT. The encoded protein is CASSSPDRGGEGSEKLFF.

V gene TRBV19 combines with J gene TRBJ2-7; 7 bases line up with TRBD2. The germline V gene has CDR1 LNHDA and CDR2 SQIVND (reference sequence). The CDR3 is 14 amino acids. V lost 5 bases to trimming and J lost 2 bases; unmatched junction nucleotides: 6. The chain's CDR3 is CASSFGGTAYEQYF. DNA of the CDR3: TGTGCCAGTAGTTTCGGGGGGACCGCCTACGAGCAGTACTTC.

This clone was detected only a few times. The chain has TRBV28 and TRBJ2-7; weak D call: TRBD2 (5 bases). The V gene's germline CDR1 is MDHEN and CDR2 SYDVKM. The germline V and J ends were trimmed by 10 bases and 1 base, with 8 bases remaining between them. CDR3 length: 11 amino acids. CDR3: CATRGSYEQYF. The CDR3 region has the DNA TGTGCCACCCGAGGGTCCTACGAGCAGTACTTC.

The CDR3 DNA sequence: TGTGCCAGCAGCTTAGCGGGGGATTATGGTTCCTCCTACGAGCAGTACTTC. Its protein is CASSLAGDYGSSYEQYF. This chain links TRBV7-9 with TRBJ2-5; tentatively, D is TRBD1 or TRBD2 (5 bases each). The DNA end lines up better with TRBJ2-7; the J call may be wrong. CDR1 and CDR2 (germline): SEHNR, FQNEAQ (reference sequence). The CDR3 runs 17 residues.

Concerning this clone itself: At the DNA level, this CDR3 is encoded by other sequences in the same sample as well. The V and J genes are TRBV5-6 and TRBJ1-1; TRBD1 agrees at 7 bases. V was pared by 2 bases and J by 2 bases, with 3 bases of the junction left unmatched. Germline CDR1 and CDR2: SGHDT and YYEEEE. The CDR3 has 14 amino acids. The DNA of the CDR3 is TGTGCCAGCAGCTTAGGGACAGTTAACACTGAAGCTTTCTTT. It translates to CASSLGTVNTEAFF.

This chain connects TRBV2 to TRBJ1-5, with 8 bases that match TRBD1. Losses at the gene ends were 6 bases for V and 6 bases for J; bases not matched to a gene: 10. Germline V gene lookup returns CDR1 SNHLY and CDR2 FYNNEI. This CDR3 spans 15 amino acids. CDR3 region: CASRTDRGTAQPQHF. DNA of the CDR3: TGTGCCAGCAGAACCGACAGGGGCACAGCTCAGCCCCAGCATTTT.

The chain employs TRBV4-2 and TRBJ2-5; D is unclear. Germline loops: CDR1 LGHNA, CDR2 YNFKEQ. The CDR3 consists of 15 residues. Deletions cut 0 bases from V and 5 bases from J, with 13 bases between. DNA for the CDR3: TGTGCCAGCAGCCAAGAGCATGTAGGGCGGGAGACCCAGTACTTC. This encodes CASSQEHVGRETQYF.